This T cell receptor beta chain is from a study of blood T cell repertoires in COVID-19. Sequenced by immunoSEQ multiplex PCR; TCRdb stores in-frame clones only, minus some. The sample has hundreds of thousands of clones; about 90% are singletons. CDR1 MGHRA and CDR2 YSYEKL come from the germline V gene. Trimming removed 6 bases from V and 4 bases from J; junction bases left unmatched: 6. This CDR3 has 16 amino acids. The J gene is TRBJ2-2, the V gene TRBV4-1, with 12 bases matching TRBD1. The sample consisted of peripheral blood. The TCR sequence derives from a woman aged 70-85 years with COVID-19, enrolled during active disease. The CDR3 DNA reads as TGCGCCAGCAGAGAGGGACAGGGGGCCGGCACCGGGGAGCTGTTTTTT. Translated, it gives CASREGQGAGTGELFF.